These 2 T cell receptor beta chains were all obtained from the same sample, sequenced in a study of blood T cell repertoires in COVID-19. TCRdb's copy holds only in-frame clones and misses some; the assay was immunoSEQ multiplex PCR. The sample contains 150,000 to 200,000 clones, around 80% of which appear only once. Sequencing was done on a sample of peripheral blood. Receptors were obtained from a woman aged 80 or over with acute or convalescent COVID-19.

The rearrangement joins TRBV20-1 to TRBJ2-7, with 12 positions matching TRBD2. The CDR3 runs to 14 residues. Germline V gene data show CDR1 as DFQATT and CDR2 as SNEGSKA (reference sequence). V lost 3 bases to trimming and J lost 5 bases; unmatched junction nucleotides: 5. The CDR3: CSASFLAGGDEQYF. CDR3 sequence (DNA): TGCAGTGCTAGTTTTCTAGCGGGAGGGGACGAGCAGTACTTC.

This clone was seen just once. This chain uses TRBV28 with TRBJ2-3; 7 bases align to TRBD2. CDR1 and CDR2 (germline): MDHEN, SYDVKM. The CDR3 totals 15 residues. V trimming: 8 bases; J trimming: 0 bases; junction bases outside the gene matches: 8. The CDR3 is CASSSGTSSTDTQYF. CDR3 nucleotide sequence: TGTGCCAGCTCCAGCGGGACTTCTAGCACAGATACGCAGTATTTT.